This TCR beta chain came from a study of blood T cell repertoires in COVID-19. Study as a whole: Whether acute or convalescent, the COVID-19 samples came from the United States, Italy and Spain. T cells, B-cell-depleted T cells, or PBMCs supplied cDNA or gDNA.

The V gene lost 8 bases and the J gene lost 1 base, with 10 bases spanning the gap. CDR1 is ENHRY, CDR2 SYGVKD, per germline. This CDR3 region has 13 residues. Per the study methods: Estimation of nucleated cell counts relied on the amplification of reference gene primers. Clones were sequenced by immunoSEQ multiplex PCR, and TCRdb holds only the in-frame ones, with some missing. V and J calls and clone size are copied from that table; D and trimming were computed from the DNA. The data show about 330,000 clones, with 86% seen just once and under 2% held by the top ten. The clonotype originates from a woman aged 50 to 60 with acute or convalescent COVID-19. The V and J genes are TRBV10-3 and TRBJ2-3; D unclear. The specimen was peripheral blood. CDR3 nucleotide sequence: TGTGCCATCGGCAGCGAGGGCACAGATACGCAGTATTTT. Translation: CAIGSEGTDTQYF.